This note documents a single T cell receptor beta chain sequence. Its antigen is currently unknown. This specimen belongs to a study of a mutant IDH1 vaccine in newly diagnosed glioma. Study in general: First vaccine doses came 4-6 weeks after radiotherapy alone, or with temozolomide cycles.

Time point specified: week 23, last vaccination. Vaccination used 300 ug of mutant IDH1 20-mer peptide per dose, with topical imiquimod. CDR3 size: 15 residues. V dropped 4 bases and J dropped 2 bases, with 15 bases sitting between them. The germline V gene encodes CDR1 SNHLY and CDR2 FYNNEI. Repertoires were generated with immunoSEQ multiplex PCR, while TCRdb's copy carries only in-frame clones and drops some. The sample has about 44,000 clones; approximately 89% are singletons. The chain employs TRBV2 and TRBJ2-7, with D possibly matching TRBD1 (6 bases). The receptor comes from a middle-aged man with glioma. Sequenced material: PBMCs, taken from a glioma patient whose treatment included an IDH1 peptide vaccine. DNA of the CDR3: TGTGCCAGCAGTGGGGGGCCCACCGAAACCTACGAGCAGTACTTC. It specifies CASSGGPTETYEQYF.